The 17 T cell receptor beta chains presented below share a single source sample, sequenced in a study of blood T cell repertoires in COVID-19. The repertoire was sequenced with immunoSEQ multiplex PCR; TCRdb's copy has only in-frame clones and lacks some. Among fewer than 2,000 clones listed, roughly 84% were seen once. Sequencing input: peripheral blood. Receptors were obtained from a man between 65 and 79 years old with active COVID-19.

The chain links TRBV5-1 to TRBJ2-7; possibly TRBD2 for D (6 bases). V lost 0 bases and J lost 0, with 7 bases in between. This CDR3 contains 14 residues. Germline CDR1 and CDR2: SGHRS and YFSETQ. As DNA, the CDR3 is TGCGCCAGCAGCTTGGTCGGGGGCTCCTACGAGCAGTACTTC. Translating it yields CASSLVGGSYEQYF. Full variable domain (outside the CDR3, taken from reference TRBV5-1 and TRBJ2-7): KAGVTQTPRYLIKTRGQQVTLSCSPISGHRSVSWYQQTPGQGLQFLFEYFSETQRNKGNFPGRFSGRQFSNSRSEMNVSTLELGDSALYLCASSLVGGSYEQYFGPGTRLTVT.

The rearrangement links TRBV3-1 (or the pseudogene TRBV3-2) to TRBJ2-5; 8 bases match TRBD2. This CDR3 contains 14 residues. From germline, CDR1 is LGHDT and CDR2 YNNKEL (reference sequence). V was pared by 4 bases and J by 5 bases, with 6 bases of the junction left unmatched. The CDR3 region is CASSPWRGGETQYF. The CDR3 DNA sequence: TGTGCCAGCAGCCCCTGGCGCGGGGGGGAGACCCAGTACTTC.

The V call is TRBV14, the J call TRBJ2-3, with 8 bases fitting TRBD2. The germline V gene has CDR1 SGHDN and CDR2 FVKESK. With 0 bases clipped from V and 1 base from J, the junction kept 6 bases outside the gene matches. This CDR3 region has 17 residues. The CDR3 is CASSQDTGGGGTDTQYF. The DNA of the CDR3 is TGTGCCAGCAGCCAAGATACCGGGGGGGGTGGCACAGATACGCAGTATTTT.

V usage is TRBV19 and J usage is TRBJ2-2; 8 bases are shared with TRBD2. The J segment lost 8 bases and the V segment lost 9 bases, leaving 20 bases of the junction unmatched. The germline V gene has CDR1 LNHDA and CDR2 SQIVND (reference sequence). The CDR3 is made up of 17 amino acids. CDR3 bases: TGTGCCAGATTGGTGTGTCAGCGGGAGAAGCTCGGAGGGGAGCTGTTTTTT. Protein: CARLVCQREKLGGELFF. The full variable domain, rest sourced from reference TRBV19 and TRBJ2-2, is DGGITQSPKYLFRKEGQNVTLSCEQNLNHDAMYWYRQDPGQGLRLIYYSQIVNDFQKGDIAEGYSVSREKKESFPLTVTSAQKNPTAFYLCARLVCQREKLGGELFFGEGSRLTVL.

The genes are TRBV4-1 and TRBJ2-6; 12 bases match TRBD2. V gave up 1 base and J gave up 4 bases; unmatched junction bases: 5. CDR1 is MGHRA and CDR2 is YSYEKL in the germline V gene. The CDR3 sequence is 18 residues long. The CDR3, as DNA: TGCGCCAGCAGCCAAGCCCTAGCGGGGGGGCCCGGGGCCAACGTCCTGACTTTC. Amino acid sequence: CASSQALAGGPGANVLTF.

The CDR3 loop is CASSFAGGREKLFF. Here the CDR3 DNA reads TGCGCCAGCAGCTTTGCAGGGGGTAGGGAAAAACTGTTTTTT. The chain uses TRBV5-1 and TRBJ1-4; 7 bases match TRBD1. This CDR3 has 14 residues. Germline V gene sequence: CDR1 SGHRS, CDR2 YFSETQ. Trimming took 2 bases from V and 8 from J; bases not matched to a gene: 6.

CDR3 sequence reads: CASSLGGGEAFF. DNA of the CDR3: TGTGCCAGCAGCTTAGGGGGCGGTGAAGCTTTCTTT. The chain carries TRBV7-9 and TRBJ1-1; maybe TRBD1 (5 bases). This CDR3 has 12 residues. V lost 1 base, J lost 7 bases, and 7 bases lay in between. Germline loops: CDR1 SEHNR, CDR2 FQNEAQ (reference sequence).

The chain carries TRBV21-1 and TRBJ1-1. TRBV21-1 is listed as a pseudogene. The CDR3 runs to 16 residues. CDR3 bases: TGTGCCAGCAGACTGGTCGTAGCTACAATTCGCACTGAAGCTTTCTTT. Translating gives CASRLVVATIRTEAFF.

The chain is built from TRBV27 and TRBJ2-5, with 7 positions matching TRBD1. Germline CDR1 MNHEY, CDR2 SMNVEV (reference sequence). J gave up 0 bases and V 9 bases, and 7 bases lay outside the gene matches. The CDR3 is 14 residues long. CDR3 in DNA: TGTGCCAGTTCGGACAGGATGCACCAAGAGACCCAGTACTTC. Its protein product is CASSDRMHQETQYF.

The chain has TRBV6-5 and TRBJ2-7; a possible D gene is TRBD1 (6 bases). The CDR3 runs to 12 residues. CDR1 is MNHEY, CDR2 SVGAGI, per germline. V lost 11 bases and J lost 4, with 15 bases in between. In nucleotides, the CDR3 is TGTGCCGGACGGACAGAGAAATACGAGCAGTACTTC. Translated, it gives CAGRTEKYEQYF.

The chain recombines TRBV7-2 with TRBJ2-5; 7 bases align to TRBD1. The V segment lost 4 bases and the J segment 3 bases; nucleotides outside the gene matches: 11. Germline V gene data show CDR1 as SGHTA and CDR2 as FQGNSA. The CDR3 loop spans 16 amino acids. The CDR3 is CASSSTGLTVKETQYF. In DNA, the CDR3 is TGTGCCAGCAGCTCGACAGGGCTTACCGTTAAAGAGACCCAGTACTTC.

V and J are TRBV5-6 and TRBJ2-1; 7 positions agree with TRBD1. Per germline, CDR1 SGHDT and CDR2 YYEEEE. This CDR3 spans 13 amino acids. J gave up 10 bases and V 3 bases, and 7 bases lay outside the gene matches. Here the CDR3 reads CASSYEQGFEQFF. The CDR3 DNA is TGTGCCAGCAGCTACGAACAGGGGTTCGAGCAGTTCTTC.

J is TRBJ2-6 and V is TRBV5-1, with D perhaps matching TRBD2 (7 bases). V lost 2 bases and J 4 bases, leaving 13 bases between the germline ends. Germline lookup yields CDR1 SGHRS and CDR2 YFSETQ. This CDR3 has 16 amino acids. The CDR3: CASSFGRGTGANVLTF. The CDR3 region has the DNA TGCGCCAGCAGCTTTGGGAGGGGGACCGGGGCCAACGTCCTGACTTTC.

The V gene is TRBV10-2, the J gene TRBJ2-7; 9 bases map to TRBD1. Germline trimming cut 8 bases from V and 3 bases from J; bases unmatched to any gene: 5. CDR3 length: 13 amino acids. CDR1 is WSHSY, CDR2 SAAADI, per germline. The CDR3 spells CASVTGGVYEQYF. The CDR3 DNA reads TGCGCCAGCGTAACAGGGGGCGTCTACGAGCAGTACTTC.

In this sample, this clone turned up a few times. J is TRBJ1-5 and V is TRBV7-2; 9 bases align to TRBD1. This CDR3 spans 15 amino acids. From germline, CDR1 is SGHTA and CDR2 FQGNSA. With 5 bases clipped from V and 4 bases from J, the junction kept 6 bases outside the gene matches. CDR3 loop: CASSGGTGRNQPQHF. CDR3 DNA: TGTGCCAGCAGCGGGGGGACAGGGCGGAATCAGCCCCAGCATTTT.

The chain employs TRBV6-5 and TRBJ2-3; 10 bases agree with TRBD1. The junction had 7 bases not matched to a gene; V was cut back by 6 bases and J by 4 bases. Germline V gene sequence: CDR1 MNHEY, CDR2 SVGAGI. CDR3 length: 15 residues. Here the CDR3 reads CASRARDRGSDTQYF. DNA of the CDR3: TGTGCCAGCAGGGCCCGGGACAGGGGTTCAGATACGCAGTATTTT.

J is TRBJ1-1 and V is TRBV5-1; D may be TRBD1 (5 bases). The V gene lost 0 bases and the J gene lost 1 base, with 16 bases spanning the gap. Germline loops: CDR1 SGHRS, CDR2 YFSETQ. The CDR3 is 17 residues long. In DNA, the CDR3 is TGCGCCAGCAGCTTGGCGGCAGGGATGATAGGGAACACTGAAGCTTTCTTT. Protein sequence: CASSLAAGMIGNTEAFF.